The T cell receptor beta chain under discussion was sequenced for a study of blood T cell repertoires in COVID-19. Whole-study context: Sites across the United States, Italy and Spain contributed samples from acute and convalescent COVID-19. Sample material is recorded as cDNA or gDNA derived from T cells, B-cell-depleted T cells, or PBMCs.

Authors' methods: For nucleated cells, counts were estimated from reference gene primer amplification. The table came from immunoSEQ multiplex PCR; TCRdb's copy has only in-frame clones and leaves some out. D and trimming were read from the DNA, whereas the V and J calls and clone size are those reported in that table. The sample lists approximately 170,000 clones, 70% to 90% occurring once. V gave up 2 bases and J gave up 1 base; unmatched junction bases: 6. The CDR3 sequence is 18 residues long. Germline CDR1 MNHEY, CDR2 SVGEGT. The clonotype originates from a woman aged 65 to 85 with acute or convalescent COVID-19. The V call is TRBV6-2 or TRBV6-3, the J call TRBJ2-1; 12 bases are a match to TRBD2. Material: peripheral blood. In DNA form, the CDR3 reads TGTGCCAGCAGTTACGAGTCTAGCGGGAGGGGGTCCTACAATGAGCAGTTCTTC. Its translation is CASSYESSGRGSYNEQFF.